This T cell receptor beta chain is drawn from a study of shared clonotypes between healthy human individuals. CD45RO-negative, CCR7-selected cells formed the naive CD8 fraction, which excluded terminally differentiated effector memory CD45RA+ cells. This CDR3 region has 15 residues. Trimming cost V 7 bases and J 6 bases; bases outside gene matches: 6. CDR1 and CDR2 from the germline V gene are MNHEY and SMNVEV (reference sequence). Some clones are missing from TCRdb's copy, which holds only in-frame ones; the method was immunoSEQ multiplex PCR. The sample has about 2.2 million clones, roughly 95% seen once; the top ten hold more than 1.5%.

This receptor was taken from a young man in good health. Some clones in this sample may be carry-over from other donors' samples. Sequenced material: naive CD8+ T cells from PBMCs. The chain carries TRBV27 and TRBJ2-1; 13 nucleotides agree with TRBD2. CDR3 region: CASTPGTSGTNEQFF. DNA of the CDR3: TGTGCCAGCACTCCCGGGACTAGCGGGACCAATGAGCAGTTCTTC.